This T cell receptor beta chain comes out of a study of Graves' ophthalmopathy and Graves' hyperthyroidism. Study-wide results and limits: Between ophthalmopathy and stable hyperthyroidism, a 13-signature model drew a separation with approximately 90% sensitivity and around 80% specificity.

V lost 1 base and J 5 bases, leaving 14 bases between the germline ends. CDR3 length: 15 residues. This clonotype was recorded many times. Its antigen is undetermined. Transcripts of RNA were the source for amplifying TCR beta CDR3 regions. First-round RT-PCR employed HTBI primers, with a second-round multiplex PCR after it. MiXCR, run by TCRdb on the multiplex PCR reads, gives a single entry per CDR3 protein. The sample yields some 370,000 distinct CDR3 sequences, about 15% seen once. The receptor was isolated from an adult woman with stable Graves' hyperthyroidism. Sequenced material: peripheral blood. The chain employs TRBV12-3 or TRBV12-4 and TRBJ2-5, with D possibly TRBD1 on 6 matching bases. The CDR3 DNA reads TGTGCCAGCAGTTTAGAGTCAGGGGCAGAGGAGACCCAGTACTTC. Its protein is CASSLESGAEETQYF.